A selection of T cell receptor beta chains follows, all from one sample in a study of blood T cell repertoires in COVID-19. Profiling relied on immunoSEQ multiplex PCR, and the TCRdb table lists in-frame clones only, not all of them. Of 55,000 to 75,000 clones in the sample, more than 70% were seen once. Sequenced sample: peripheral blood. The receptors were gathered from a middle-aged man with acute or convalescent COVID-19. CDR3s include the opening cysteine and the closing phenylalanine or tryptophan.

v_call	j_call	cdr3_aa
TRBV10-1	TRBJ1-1	CASSDLNGKTGSPFEAFF
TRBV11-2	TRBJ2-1	CASSPRDRRRFF
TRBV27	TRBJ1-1	CATKPGQRNTEAFF
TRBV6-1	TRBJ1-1	CASSELGTAPEAFF
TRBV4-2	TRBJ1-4	CASDSGVRTTEKLFF
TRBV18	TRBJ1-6	CASSPEPRWSPLHF
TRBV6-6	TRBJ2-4	CASSSRGLAGGLAKNIQYF
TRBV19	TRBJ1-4	CASREGGATNEKLFF
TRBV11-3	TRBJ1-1	CASSPRERNTEAFF
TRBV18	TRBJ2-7	CASSPPQGFIYEQYF
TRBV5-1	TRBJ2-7	CASSLEFGSYEQYF
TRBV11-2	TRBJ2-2	CASSPRQTTNTGELFF
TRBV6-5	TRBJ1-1	CASRGRGGAQAFF
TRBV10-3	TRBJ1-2	CAISIDRTGYGYTF
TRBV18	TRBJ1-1	CASSPNPTGAPAEAFF
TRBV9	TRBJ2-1	CASSESGTGYNEQFF
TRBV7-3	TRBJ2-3	CASSLREVDTQYF
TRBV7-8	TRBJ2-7	CASSLGGPLESYEQYF
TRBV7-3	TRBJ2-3	CASSLAGGSTDTQYF
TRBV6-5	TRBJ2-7	CASREDRTYEQYF
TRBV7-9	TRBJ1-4	CASSLDRGRNEKLFF
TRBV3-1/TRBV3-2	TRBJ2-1	CASSQVLAANEQFF
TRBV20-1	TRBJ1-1	CSASRQGTEAFF
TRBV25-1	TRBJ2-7	CASSMSSGTDEQYF
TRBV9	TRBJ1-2	CASSSWTGGRDYGYTF
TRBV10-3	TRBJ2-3	CAISAGLAGGPSTDTQYF
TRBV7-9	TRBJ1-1	CASSFDRATEAFF
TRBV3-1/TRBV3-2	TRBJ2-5	CASSRTGTSVGETQYF
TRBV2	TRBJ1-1	CASRKGDTEAFF
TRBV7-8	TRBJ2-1	CASSLVSSGRAYEQFF
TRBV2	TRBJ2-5	CASLAGGGETQYF
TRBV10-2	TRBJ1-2	CASSLTPGTGPLDYGYTF
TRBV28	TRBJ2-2	CAIPGGFPGELFF
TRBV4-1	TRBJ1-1	CASSQVPGVGNTEAFF
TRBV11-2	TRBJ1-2	CASSPSGTGRAVYGYTF
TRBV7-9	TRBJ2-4	CASTTGQPLAKNIQYF
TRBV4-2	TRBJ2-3	CASSHGSGGSDTQYF
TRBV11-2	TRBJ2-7	CASSFNTDTLAPYEQYF
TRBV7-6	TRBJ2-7	CASSQGTGGPYEQYF
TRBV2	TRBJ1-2	CAIRTGEYGYTF
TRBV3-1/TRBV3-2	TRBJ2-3	CASSPWTGQNTQYF
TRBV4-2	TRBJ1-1	CASSPEWFGTEAFF
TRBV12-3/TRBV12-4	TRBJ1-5	CASSELNQPQHF
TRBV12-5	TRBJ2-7	CASGPGLAGGHDEQYF
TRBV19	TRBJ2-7	CASTTAGAYEQYF
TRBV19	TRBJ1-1	CASTRTGEAFF
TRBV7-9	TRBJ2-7	CASSPTRDPYEQYF
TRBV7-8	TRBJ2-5	CASNQRQGLQETQYF
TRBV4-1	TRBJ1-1	CASSQDTNAEAFF
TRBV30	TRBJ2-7	CAWSRQGGYEQYF
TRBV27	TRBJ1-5	CASSSLTSLGGNQPQHF
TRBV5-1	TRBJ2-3	CASSLGQLGSDTQYF
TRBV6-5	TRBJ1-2	CASGVVLAWGYTF
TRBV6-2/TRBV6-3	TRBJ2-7	CASSPDPPSVGWVYEQYF
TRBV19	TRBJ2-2	CASSIPRRQGRNTGELFF